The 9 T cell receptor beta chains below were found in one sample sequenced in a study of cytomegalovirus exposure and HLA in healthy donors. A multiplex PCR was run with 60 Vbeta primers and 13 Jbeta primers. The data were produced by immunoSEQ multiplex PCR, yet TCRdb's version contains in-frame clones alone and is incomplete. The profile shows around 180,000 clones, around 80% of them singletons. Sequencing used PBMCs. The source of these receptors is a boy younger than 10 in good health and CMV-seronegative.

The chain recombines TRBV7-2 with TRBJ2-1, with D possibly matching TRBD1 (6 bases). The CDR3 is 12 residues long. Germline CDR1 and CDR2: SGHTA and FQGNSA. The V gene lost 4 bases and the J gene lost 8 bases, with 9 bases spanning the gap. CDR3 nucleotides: TGTGCCAGCAGCTCACAGGGCCATGAGCAGTTCTTC. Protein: CASSSQGHEQFF.

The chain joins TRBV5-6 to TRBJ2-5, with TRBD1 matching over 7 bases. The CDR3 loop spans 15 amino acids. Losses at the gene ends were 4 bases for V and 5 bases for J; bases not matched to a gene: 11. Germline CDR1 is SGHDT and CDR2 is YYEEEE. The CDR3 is CASSPVETGWETQYF. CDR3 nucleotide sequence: TGTGCCAGCAGCCCGGTTGAGACAGGGTGGGAGACCCAGTACTTC.

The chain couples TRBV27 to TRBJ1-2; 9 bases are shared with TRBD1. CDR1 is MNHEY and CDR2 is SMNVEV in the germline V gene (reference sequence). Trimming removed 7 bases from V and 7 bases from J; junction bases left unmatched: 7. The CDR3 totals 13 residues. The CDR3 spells CASKPGQGGGYTF. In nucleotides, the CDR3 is TGTGCCAGCAAACCGGGACAGGGCGGTGGCTACACCTTC.

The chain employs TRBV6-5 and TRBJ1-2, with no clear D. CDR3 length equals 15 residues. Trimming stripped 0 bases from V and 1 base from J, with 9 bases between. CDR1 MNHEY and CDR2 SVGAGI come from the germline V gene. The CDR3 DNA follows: TGTGCCAGCAGTTACTCGTACTTCGATAACTATGGCTACACCTTC. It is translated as CASSYSYFDNYGYTF.

CDR3 amino acids: CAWSVSPETEAFF. The CDR3, as DNA: TGTGCCTGGAGTGTATCTCCAGAAACTGAAGCTTTCTTT. The chain links TRBV30 to TRBJ1-1, with unresolved D. The germline CDR1 and CDR2 sequences are GTSNPN and SVGIG (reference sequence). This CDR3 region has 13 residues. V was shortened by 0 bases and J by 5 bases, with 10 bases between the two germline ends. The whole variable domain, filled in from reference TRBV30 and TRBJ1-1, reads SQTIHQWPATLVQPVGSPLSLECTVEGTSNPNLYWYRQAAGRGLQLLFYSVGIGQISSEVPQNLSASRPQDRQFILSSKKLLLSDSGFYLCAWSVSPETEAFFGQGTRLTVV.

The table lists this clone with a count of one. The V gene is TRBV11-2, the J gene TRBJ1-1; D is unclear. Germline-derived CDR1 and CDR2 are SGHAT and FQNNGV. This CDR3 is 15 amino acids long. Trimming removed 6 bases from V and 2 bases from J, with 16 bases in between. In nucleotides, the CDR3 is TGTGCCAGCAGACGCATTAGTAGCGCCAACACTGAAGCTTTCTTT. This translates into CASRRISSANTEAFF.

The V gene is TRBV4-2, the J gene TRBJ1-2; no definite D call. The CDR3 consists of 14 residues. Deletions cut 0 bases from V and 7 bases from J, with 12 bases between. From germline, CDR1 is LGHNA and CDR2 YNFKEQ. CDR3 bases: TGTGCCAGCAGCCAAGATTTGGTTGTCGGTGGCTACACCTTC. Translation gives CASSQDLVVGGYTF.

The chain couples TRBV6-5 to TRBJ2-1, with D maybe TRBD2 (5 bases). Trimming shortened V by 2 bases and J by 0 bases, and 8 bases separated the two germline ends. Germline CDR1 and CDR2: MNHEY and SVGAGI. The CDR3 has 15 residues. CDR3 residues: CASSYLSGSYNEQFF. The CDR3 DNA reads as TGTGCCAGCAGTTACCTAAGCGGCTCCTACAATGAGCAGTTCTTC.

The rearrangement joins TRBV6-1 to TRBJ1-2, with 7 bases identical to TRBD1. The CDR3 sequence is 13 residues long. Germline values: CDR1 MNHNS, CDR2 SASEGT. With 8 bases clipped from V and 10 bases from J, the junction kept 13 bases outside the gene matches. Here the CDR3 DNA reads TGTGCCAGCGGCGATCGGACAGGAACCCACTACACCTTC. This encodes CASGDRTGTHYTF.